A selection of T cell receptor beta chains follows, all from one sample in a study of blood T cells in healthy people across ages. TCRdb ran MiXCR on the 5' RACE reads and lists one entry per CDR3 protein. The sample carries almost 1 million distinct CDR3 sequences, 51% recorded once. The sequenced sample consisted of blood. The receptors were gathered from a woman aged 55-75 years in good health. The CDR3 runs from the conserved cysteine through the conserved F or W. D genes are given only for firm matches. The listing skips clone size in some rows; elsewhere it reads once, few, many or a size class.

j_gene | d_gene | v_gene | abundance | CDR3aa | CDR3nt
TRBJ2-1 | . | TRBV20-1 | . | CSARDRGSTLYNEQFF | TGCAGTGCTAGAGATAGGGGCAGCACCCTCTACAATGAGCAGTTCTTC
TRBJ1-4 | . | TRBV20-1 | . | CSARPAGRDEKLFF | TGCAGTGCTAGGCCGGCGGGACGGGATGAAAAACTGTTTTTT
TRBJ1-4 | . | TRBV4-1 | . | CASSQAPDPYEKLFF | TGCGCCAGCAGCCAAGCGCCGGACCCTTATGAAAAACTGTTTTTT
TRBJ2-5 | TRBD1 | TRBV6-2/TRBV6-3 | few | CASSPGQGASYQETQYF | TGTGCCAGCAGTCCGGGACAGGGGGCAAGCTACCAAGAGACCCAGTACTTC
TRBJ2-6 | TRBD1 | TRBV6-6 | . | CASSSTGDGANVLTF | TGTGCCAGCAGTTCGACAGGGGATGGGGCCAACGTCCTGACTTTC
TRBJ2-7 | . | TRBV9 | few | CASSPTAGLEQYF | TGTGCCAGCAGCCCCACGGCGGGGCTCGAGCAGTACTTC
TRBJ1-2 | TRBD1 | TRBV2 | few | CASTRGQGAFYSTF | TGTGCCAGCACCAGAGGACAGGGGGCTTTTTATTCCACCTTC
TRBJ2-7 | TRBD2 | TRBV10-3 | . | CAISSDSGRSYEQYF | TGTGCCATCAGCTCCGATAGCGGGAGATCCTACGAGCAGTACTTC
TRBJ2-7 | . | TRBV7-9 | few | CASSLDQRRQYF | TGTGCCAGCAGCTTAGATCAGAGGAGACAGTACTTC
TRBJ1-2 | . | TRBV4-3 | . | CASSQDWGRGYGYTF | TGCGCCAGCAGCCAAGATTGGGGGCGCGGCTATGGCTACACCTTC
TRBJ2-5 | . | TRBV28 | . | CASSNWDIQETQYF | TGTGCCAGCAGTAACTGGGACATCCAAGAGACCCAGTACTTC
TRBJ2-2 | . | TRBV15 | . | CATGTFKEPGELFF | TGTGCCACCGGGACGTTTAAAGAGCCCGGGGAGCTGTTTTTT
TRBJ2-1 | . | TRBV10-1 | . | CASSDLRQGPLEQFF | TGCGCCAGCAGTGATTTGAGGCAGGGGCCACTGGAGCAGTTCTTC
TRBJ2-7 | . | TRBV5-1 | few | CASSFHQSRVPFYEQYF | TGCGCCAGCAGCTTCCACCAGTCCAGGGTTCCCTTCTACGAGCAGTACTTC
TRBJ2-5 | . | TRBV5-1 | . | CASSQGRDGKETQYF | TGCGCCAGCAGCCAAGGCCGGGACGGTAAAGAGACCCAGTACTTC
TRBJ2-4 | . | TRBV5-6 | few | CASSGTSQVQYF | TGTGCCAGCAGCGGTACAAGCCAGGTTCAGTACTTC
TRBJ2-5 | TRBD2 | TRBV18 | many | CASSSGLGETQYF | TGTGCCAGCTCATCGGGACTAGGAGAGACCCAGTACTTC
TRBJ2-7 | . | TRBV4-1 | . | CASSQRLLRDTSYEQYF | TGCGCCAGCAGCCAACGGCTCCTCAGGGACACCTCCTACGAGCAGTACTTC
TRBJ2-1 | . | TRBV6-1 | few | CASSVPPQDEQFF | TGTGCCAGCAGTGTGCCCCCACAGGATGAGCAGTTCTTC
TRBJ1-5 | . | TRBV27 | . | CASSDGAGRANQPQHF | TGTGCCAGCAGTGACGGCGCGGGCAGGGCAAATCAGCCCCAGCATTTT
TRBJ2-5 | . | TRBV7-2 | . | CASSLANTSRETQYF | TGTGCCAGCAGCTTAGCGAATACTAGCAGGGAGACCCAGTACTTC
TRBJ2-3 | TRBD2 | TRBV12-5 | few | CASKYGLAGDTQYF | TGTGCTAGCAAATACGGACTAGCGGGAGATACGCAGTATTTT
TRBJ2-1 | . | TRBV6-5 | few | CASSRQDYSYNEQFF | TGTGCCAGCAGCCGACAGGATTACTCCTACAATGAGCAGTTCTTC
TRBJ2-7 | TRBD2 | TRBV5-1 | many | CASSWTSGRYEQYF | TGCGCCAGCAGCTGGACTAGCGGGAGGTACGAGCAGTACTTC
TRBJ1-2 | TRBD1 | TRBV6-5 | few | CASRPQGYGYTF | TGTGCCAGCAGACCACAGGGGTATGGCTACACCTTC
TRBJ2-1 | . | TRBV20-1 | . | CSASEGGGFNEQFF | TGCAGTGCTAGTGAGGGAGGCGGATTTAATGAGCAGTTCTTC
TRBJ2-7 | TRBD2 | TRBV20-1 | few | CSATVAGGPYEQYF | TGCAGTGCCACCGTAGCGGGAGGGCCCTACGAGCAGTACTTC
TRBJ2-1 | . | TRBV28 | . | CASSTGPGFWEQFF | TGTGCCAGCAGCACCGGACCCGGGTTTTGGGAGCAGTTCTTC
TRBJ2-6 | TRBD1 | TRBV7-8 | few | CASSDRRDRAGANVLTF | TGTGCCAGCAGCGATCGACGGGACAGGGCTGGGGCCAACGTCCTGACTTTC
TRBJ2-7 | TRBD1 | TRBV7-9 | few | CASSLALGQGAHEQYF | TGTGCCAGCAGCTTAGCGCTGGGACAGGGGGCCCACGAGCAGTACTTC
TRBJ2-5 | . | TRBV27 | . | CASSPSDSQETQYF | TGTGCCAGCAGTCCATCGGACAGCCAAGAGACCCAGTACTTC
TRBJ2-1 | TRBD1 | TRBV29-1 | . | CSAGDRLYNEQFF | TGCAGCGCCGGGGACAGACTCTACAATGAGCAGTTCTTC
TRBJ2-3 | . | TRBV4-2 | . | CTSSQERLRYTQYF | TGTACCAGCAGCCAAGAAAGACTTCGGTATACGCAGTATTTT
TRBJ2-1 | . | TRBV20-1 | . | CSARGGQFYNEQFF | TGCAGTGCTAGAGGGGGCCAGTTTTACAATGAGCAGTTCTTC
TRBJ2-7 | . | TRBV4-1 | . | CASSQGDSRASPGSYEQYF | TGCGCCAGCAGCCAGGGGGACTCCAGGGCCTCTCCGGGATCCTACGAGCAGTACTTC
TRBJ1-2 | TRBD1 | TRBV5-5 | . | CASSRGQAPYGYTF | TGTGCCAGCAGCCGGGGACAGGCGCCCTATGGCTACACCTTC
TRBJ2-7 | . | TRBV5-1 | . | CASSLGAGDSYEQYF | TGCGCCAGCAGCTTGGGGGCAGGGGACTCCTACGAGCAGTACTTC
TRBJ2-5 | TRBD2 | TRBV20-1 | . | CSAPLAGGSETQYF | TGCAGTGCTCCCCTAGCGGGAGGGTCAGAGACCCAGTACTTC
TRBJ2-7 | . | TRBV5-1 | . | CASSDETSNSYEQYF | TGCGCCAGCAGCGATGAAACTTCTAACTCCTACGAGCAGTACTTC
TRBJ2-5 | . | TRBV12-3/TRBV12-4 | . | CVSSSPGQRLETQYF | TGTGTCAGCAGTTCGCCGGGACAAAGATTAGAGACCCAGTACTTC
TRBJ2-7 | . | TRBV5-4 | few | CASSLEGDEQYF | TGTGCCAGCAGCTTGGAGGGCGACGAGCAGTACTTC